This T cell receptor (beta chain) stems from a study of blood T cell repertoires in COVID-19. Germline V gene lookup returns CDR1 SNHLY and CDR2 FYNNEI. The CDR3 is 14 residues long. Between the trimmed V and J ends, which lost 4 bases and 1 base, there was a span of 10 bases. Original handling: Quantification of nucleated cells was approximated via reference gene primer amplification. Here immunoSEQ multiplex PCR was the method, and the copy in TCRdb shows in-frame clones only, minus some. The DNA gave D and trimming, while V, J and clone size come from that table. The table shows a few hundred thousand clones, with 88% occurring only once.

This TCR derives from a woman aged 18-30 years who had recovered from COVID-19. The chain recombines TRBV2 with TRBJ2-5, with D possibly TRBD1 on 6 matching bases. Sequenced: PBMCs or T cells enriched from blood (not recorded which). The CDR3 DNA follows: TGTGCCAGCAGTGTGGACAGACTCCAAGAGACCCAGTACTTC. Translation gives CASSVDRLQETQYF.